The 9 T cell receptor beta chains in this list originate from one sample, sequenced in a study of cytomegalovirus exposure and HLA in healthy donors. Clones were read by immunoSEQ multiplex PCR, and TCRdb kept only the in-frame ones, dropping some. The sample carries around 61,000 clones, 90% to 95% recorded once. The sequenced sample was PBMCs. The receptors here all came from a man aged 18 to 29 in good health and CMV-seropositive.

The V gene is TRBV10-3, the J gene TRBJ2-7; TRBD2 aligns across 8 bases. Germline CDR1 is ENHRY and CDR2 is SYGVKD. After removal of 1 base from V and 1 base from J, the junction contained 6 bases not matched to a gene. This CDR3 is 16 amino acids long. The CDR3 DNA is TGTGCCATCAGTGAGTGGACGGGAGGGTCGTCCTACGAGCAGTACTTC. It codes for CAISEWTGGSSYEQYF.

The chain employs TRBV10-3 and TRBJ1-1, with 9 positions matching TRBD1. Germline V lookup: CDR1 ENHRY, CDR2 SYGVKD. The CDR3 runs 14 residues. The V gene end was trimmed by 8 bases and the J gene end by 3 bases; junction bases not matched to a gene: 7. The DNA of the CDR3 is TGTGCCATCGGGAGGACAGGGGAGGACACTGAAGCTTTCTTT. Its translation: CAIGRTGEDTEAFF.

This chain uses TRBV5-6 with TRBJ2-7; D is perhaps TRBD2 (5 bases). This CDR3 is built from 13 residues. Trimming took 2 bases from V and 5 from J, leaving 11 bases between them. Germline V gene data show CDR1 as SGHDT and CDR2 as YYEEEE. CDR3 bases: TGTGCCAGCAGCTTTCGGGGTCCCCACGAGCAGTACTTC. Translating gives CASSFRGPHEQYF.

The V gene is TRBV5-1, the J gene TRBJ1-3, with 7 bases fitting TRBD1. CDR3 length: 16 residues. Germline V CDR1 and CDR2: SGHRS, YFSETQ. V lost 4 bases and J lost 2; bases outside the gene matches: 9. The CDR3 DNA is TGCGCCAGCAGCCCGTCCGGGACAGAGGCTGGAAACACCATATATTTT. This codes for CASSPSGTEAGNTIYF.

In its sample, this clone was seen a few times. V usage is TRBV4-2 and J usage is TRBJ2-2, with 12 bases fitting TRBD2. V lost 2 bases and J lost 0; bases outside the gene matches: 7. CDR1 and CDR2 (germline): LGHNA, YNFKEQ. This CDR3 comprises 19 residues. The DNA of the CDR3 is TGTGCCAGCAGCCAATTTCCGGGACTAGCGGGTTCGAACACCGGGGAGCTGTTTTTT. Protein: CASSQFPGLAGSNTGELFF.

The J gene is TRBJ1-2, the V gene TRBV5-6; TRBD1 agrees at 7 bases. The CDR3 is 16 amino acids. J lost 3 bases, V lost 2 bases, and 10 bases had no gene match. Germline V gene lookup returns CDR1 SGHDT and CDR2 YYEEEE. DNA for the CDR3: TGTGCCAGCAGCTTATCAGGGACAGTAAAGGACTATGGCTACACCTTC. It codes for CASSLSGTVKDYGYTF.

The chain links TRBV30 to TRBJ2-3; 12 nucleotides agree with TRBD2. V gave up 8 bases and J gave up 0 bases; unmatched junction bases: 18. CDR1 is GTSNPN, CDR2 SVGIG, per germline (reference sequence). The CDR3 has 19 amino acids. The CDR3 DNA reads TGTGCCACCCAGGTTTCCGGGACTAGCGGGCCTTTTAGCACAGATACGCAGTATTTT. Amino acid sequence: CATQVSGTSGPFSTDTQYF.

The chain recombines TRBV11-1 with TRBJ2-2; TRBD2 agrees at 12 bases. Germline V gene lookup returns CDR1 SGHAT and CDR2 FQDESV (reference sequence). V lost 0 bases and J lost 6; bases outside the gene matches: 8. The CDR3 totals 18 residues. CDR3 nucleotides: TGTGCCAGCAGCTTAGCTTTCGCTAGCGGGAGGGCCCCCGGGGAGCTGTTTTTT. It yields the protein CASSLAFASGRAPGELFF.

The V and J genes are TRBV6-4 and TRBJ2-5, with D maybe TRBD1 (5 bases). The germline gives CDR1 MRHNA, CDR2 SNTAGT. V lost 6 bases and J 2 bases, leaving 13 bases between the germline ends. CDR3 size: 14 residues. CDR3 amino acids: CASRAKTVQETQYF. CDR3 coding DNA: TGTGCCAGCAGGGCGAAGACAGTTCAAGAGACCCAGTACTTC.